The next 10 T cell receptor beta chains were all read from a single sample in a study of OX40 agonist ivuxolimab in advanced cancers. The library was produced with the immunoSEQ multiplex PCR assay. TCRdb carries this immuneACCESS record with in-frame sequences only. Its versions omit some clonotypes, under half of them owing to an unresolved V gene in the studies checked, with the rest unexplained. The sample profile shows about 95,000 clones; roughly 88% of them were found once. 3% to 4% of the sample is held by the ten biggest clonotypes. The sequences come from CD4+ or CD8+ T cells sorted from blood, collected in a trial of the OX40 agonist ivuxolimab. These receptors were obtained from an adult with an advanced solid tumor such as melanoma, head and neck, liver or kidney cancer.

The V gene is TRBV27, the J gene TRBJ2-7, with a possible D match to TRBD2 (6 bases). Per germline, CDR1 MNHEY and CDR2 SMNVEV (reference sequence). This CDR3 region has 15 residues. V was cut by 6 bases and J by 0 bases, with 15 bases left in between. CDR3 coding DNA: TGTGCCAGCAGGGTAACGGCCGGGGGCTCCTACGAGCAGTACTTC. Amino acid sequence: CASRVTAGGSYEQYF.

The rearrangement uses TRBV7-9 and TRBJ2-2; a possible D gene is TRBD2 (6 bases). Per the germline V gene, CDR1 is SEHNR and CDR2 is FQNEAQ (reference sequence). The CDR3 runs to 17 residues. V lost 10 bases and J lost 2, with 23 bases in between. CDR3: CATINSGVGGNTGELFF. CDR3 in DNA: TGTGCCACCATAAATAGCGGAGTGGGTGGCAACACCGGGGAGCTGTTTTTT.

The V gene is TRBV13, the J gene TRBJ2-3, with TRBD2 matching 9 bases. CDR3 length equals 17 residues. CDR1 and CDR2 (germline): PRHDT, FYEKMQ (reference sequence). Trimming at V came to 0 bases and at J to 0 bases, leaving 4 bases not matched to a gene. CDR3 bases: TGTGCCAGCAGCTTAGGTAGCGGGAGTCCTAGCACAGATACGCAGTATTTT. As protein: CASSLGSGSPSTDTQYF.

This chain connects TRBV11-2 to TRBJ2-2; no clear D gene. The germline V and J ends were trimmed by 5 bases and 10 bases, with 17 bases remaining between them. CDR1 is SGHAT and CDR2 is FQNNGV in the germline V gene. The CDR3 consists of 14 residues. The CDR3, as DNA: TGTGCCAGCAGCCCAGAACCCGGGCTCCTGGAGCTGTTTTTT. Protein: CASSPEPGLLELFF.

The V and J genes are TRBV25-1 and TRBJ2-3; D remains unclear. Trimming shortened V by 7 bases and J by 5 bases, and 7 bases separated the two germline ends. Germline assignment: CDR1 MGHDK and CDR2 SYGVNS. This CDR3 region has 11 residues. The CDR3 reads CASTDRDTQYF. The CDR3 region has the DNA TGTGCCAGCACCGACCGAGATACGCAGTATTTT.

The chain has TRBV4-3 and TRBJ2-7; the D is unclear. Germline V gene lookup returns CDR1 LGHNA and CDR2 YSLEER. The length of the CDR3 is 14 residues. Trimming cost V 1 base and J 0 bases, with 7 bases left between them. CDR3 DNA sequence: TGCGCCAGCAGCCAAGGGCGGAACTCCTACGAGCAGTACTTC. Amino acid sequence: CASSQGRNSYEQYF.

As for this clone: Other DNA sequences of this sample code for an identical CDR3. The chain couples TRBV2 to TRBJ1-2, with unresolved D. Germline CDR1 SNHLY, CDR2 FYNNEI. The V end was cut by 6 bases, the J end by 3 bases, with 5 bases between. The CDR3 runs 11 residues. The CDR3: CASRRDYGYTF. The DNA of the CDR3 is TGTGCCAGCAGGCGGGACTATGGCTACACCTTC.

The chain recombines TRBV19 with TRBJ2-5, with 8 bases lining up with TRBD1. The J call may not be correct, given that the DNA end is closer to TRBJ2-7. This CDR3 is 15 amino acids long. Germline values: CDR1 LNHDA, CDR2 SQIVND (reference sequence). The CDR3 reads CASSRTGLEPSEQYF. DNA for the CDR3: TGTGCCAGTAGTAGGACAGGGCTAGAGCCATCCGAGCAGTACTTC.

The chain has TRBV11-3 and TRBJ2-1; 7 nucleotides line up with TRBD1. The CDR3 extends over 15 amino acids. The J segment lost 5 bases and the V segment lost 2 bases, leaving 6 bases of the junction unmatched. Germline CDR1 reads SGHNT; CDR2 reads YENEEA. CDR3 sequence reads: CASSLHRGANNEQFF. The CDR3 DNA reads TGTGCCAGCAGCTTACACAGGGGCGCCAACAATGAGCAGTTCTTC. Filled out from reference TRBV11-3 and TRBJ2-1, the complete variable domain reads EAGVVQSPRYKIIEKKQPVAFWCNPISGHNTLYWYLQNLGQGPELLIRYENEEAVDDSQLPKDRFSAERLKGVDSTLKIQPAELGDSAVYLCASSLHRGANNEQFFGPGTRLTVL.

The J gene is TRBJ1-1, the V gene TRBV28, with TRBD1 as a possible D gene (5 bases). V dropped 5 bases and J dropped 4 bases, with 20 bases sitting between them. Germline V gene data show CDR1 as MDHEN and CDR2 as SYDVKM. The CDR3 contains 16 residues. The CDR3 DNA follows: TGTGCCAGCAGTCCTCACCAGGGCGGGGAGGTCACTGAAGCTTTCTTT. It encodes CASSPHQGGEVTEAFF. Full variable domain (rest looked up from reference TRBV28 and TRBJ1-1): DVKVTQSSRYLVKRTGEKVFLECVQDMDHENMFWYRQDPGLGLRLIYFSYDVKMKEKGDIPEGYSVSREKKERFSLILESASTNQTSMYLCASSPHQGGEVTEAFFGQGTRLTVV.